What follows describes a single T cell receptor (beta chain). Sequencing was performed with immunoSEQ multiplex PCR; in TCRdb, only in-frame clones are kept and a portion is missing. The sample carries some 200,000 clones, around 73% recorded once. These data are taken from a study of blood T cell repertoires in COVID-19. For the study at large: The analysed material was cDNA or gDNA that came from T cells, B-cell-depleted T cells, or PBMCs.

The CDR3 sequence is 16 residues long. Germline V CDR1 and CDR2: MDHEN, SYDVKM. V was pared by 5 bases and J by 7 bases, with 14 bases of the junction left unmatched. The TCR originated in a woman between 50 and 59 years old who had recovered from COVID-19. The chain links TRBV28 to TRBJ1-5; TRBD1 aligns across 7 bases. Sequencing was carried out using PBMCs or T cells enriched from blood (not recorded which). The CDR3 coding sequence is TGTGCCAGCAGTCCCCCGGGGGGGACAGACGCACAGCCCCAGCATTTT. It codes for CASSPPGGTDAQPQHF.